This is a list of T cell receptor beta chains from one sample in a study of PD-1 blockade in classical Hodgkin lymphoma. Assay used: immunoSEQ multiplex PCR; TCRdb lists only in-frame clones, some missing. The sample has fewer than 30,000 clones; about 81% are singletons. The material was peripheral blood mononuclear cells (PBMCs), obtained before the fourth cycle of nivolumab. All receptors come from a human donor with classical Hodgkin lymphoma. CDR3s include the opening cysteine and the closing phenylalanine or tryptophan. The D gene is left open where the match is weak. Some rows mark clone size as missing; the rest say once, few, many or name a class of expanded clone.

d_call	clone_size	v_call	j_call	cdr3_aa	cdr3_nt
NA	NA	TRBV19	TRBJ1-1	CASSIDLALLNTEAFF	TGTGCCAGTAGTATAGATCTTGCGCTCCTGAACACTGAAGCTTTCTTT
NA	NA	TRBV9	TRBJ2-6	CASSPEGGTGANVLTF	TGTGCCAGCAGCCCCGAAGGGGGTACTGGGGCCAACGTCCTGACTTTC
NA	NA	TRBV5-1	TRBJ2-7	CASSLDRPYEQYF	TGCGCCAGCAGCTTGGACCGCCCCTACGAGCAGTACTTC
NA	NA	TRBV6-1	TRBJ2-3	CATSPRAHTQYF	TGTGCCACCTCCCCCAGGGCCCATACGCAGTATTTT
TRBD1	NA	TRBV27	TRBJ2-2	CASSSDRENTGELFF	TGTGCCAGCAGTTCGGACAGGGAAAACACCGGGGAGCTGTTTTTT
TRBD2	NA	TRBV11-2	TRBJ2-2	CASSLSGGNTGELFF	TGTGCCAGCAGCTTAAGCGGGGGGAACACCGGGGAGCTGTTTTTT
NA	NA	TRBV19	TRBJ2-7	CASSIAPGTYEQYF	TGTGCCAGTAGTATAGCCCCAGGAACCTACGAGCAGTACTTC
NA	NA	TRBV9	TRBJ1-2	CASSHPVEEVLDYGYTF	TGTGCCAGCAGCCACCCAGTAGAGGAGGTCCTGGACTATGGCTACACCTTC
NA	NA	TRBV7-9	TRBJ2-1	CASSFISGGHEQFF	TGTGCCAGCAGCTTTATTTCAGGAGGACATGAGCAGTTCTTC
NA	medium-sized	TRBV7-9	TRBJ2-3	CASSDSDTQYF	TGTGCCAGCAGCGATTCGGATACGCAGTATTTT
NA	NA	TRBV4-3	TRBJ1-2	CASSPLRWDYGYTF	TGCGCCAGCAGCCCTCTCCGGTGGGACTATGGCTACACCTTC
TRBD2	NA	TRBV4-3	TRBJ2-7	CASSQATSATYEQYF	TGCGCCAGCAGCCAAGCCACTAGCGCGACCTACGAGCAGTACTTC
NA	few	TRBV10-3	TRBJ2-1	CAISESGLGLGNEQFF	TGTGCCATCAGTGAGTCCGGGCTAGGTCTTGGTAATGAGCAGTTCTTC
TRBD2	NA	TRBV11-1	TRBJ2-1	CASSLVESGRRYEQFF	TGTGCCAGCAGCTTAGTGGAGAGCGGGAGGAGGTATGAGCAGTTCTTC
NA	NA	TRBV5-6	TRBJ1-5	CASSQGSGQPQHF	TGTGCCAGCAGCCAGGGGTCAGGACAGCCCCAGCATTTT
TRBD1	NA	TRBV30	TRBJ2-7	CAWSGLGQGIWYEQYF	TGTGCCTGGAGTGGACTAGGACAGGGGATTTGGTACGAGCAGTACTTC
NA	NA	TRBV12-1	TRBJ1-5	CASSSGETGRLPRPQHF	TGTGCCAGCAGCTCAGGGGAGACGGGGCGACTCCCGAGGCCCCAGCATTTT
TRBD2	NA	TRBV11-2	TRBJ2-5	CASSLRLTSGDDQETQYF	TGTGCCAGCAGTCTCCGATTGACTAGCGGGGACGACCAAGAGACCCAGTACTTC
NA	once	TRBV9	TRBJ1-2	CASSAGGGPNYGYTF	TGTGCCAGCAGCGCAGGAGGCGGACCTAACTATGGCTACACCTTC
TRBD1	NA	TRBV7-8	TRBJ2-3	CASSLHDRATDTQYF	TGTGCCAGCAGCCTACATGACAGGGCCACAGATACGCAGTATTTT
NA	NA	TRBV30	TRBJ2-5	CAWTPVGNAGTQYF	TGTGCCTGGACTCCCGTGGGGAACGCGGGAACCCAGTACTTC
TRBD2	few	TRBV5-4	TRBJ2-1	CASSLDWTSANNEQFF	TGTGCCAGCAGCTTGGATTGGACTAGCGCCAACAATGAGCAGTTCTTC
NA	NA	TRBV10-3	TRBJ2-5	CAIRGQETQYF	TGTGCCATCCGGGGGCAAGAGACCCAGTACTTC
NA	NA	TRBV30	TRBJ1-2	CAWSVRNPVDGYTF	TGTGCCTGGAGTGTACGGAATCCTGTAGATGGCTACACCTTC
NA	NA	TRBV6-5	TRBJ2-3	CASSRPGTDTQYF	TGTGCCAGCAGCCGCCCGGGCACAGATACGCAGTATTTT
TRBD2	NA	TRBV4-3	TRBJ2-1	CASSQDGGLAGDNEQFF	TGCGCCAGCAGCCAAGATGGTGGACTAGCGGGGGACAATGAGCAGTTCTTC
NA	NA	TRBV9	TRBJ1-3	CASSPGGAGNTIYF	TGTGCCAGCAGCCCCGGGGGGGCTGGAAACACCATATATTTT
NA	NA	TRBV19	TRBJ1-2	CASSMDSRYGYTF	TGTGCCAGTAGTATGGACAGTCGCTATGGCTACACCTTC
NA	NA	TRBV5-1	TRBJ2-7	CASSWRGPLNEQYF	TGCGCCAGCAGCTGGAGGGGGCCTTTGAATGAGCAGTACTTC
NA	NA	TRBV4-1	TRBJ2-7	CASSLGSGQLYEQYF	TGCGCCAGCAGCCTCGGAAGCGGACAGCTTTACGAGCAGTACTTC
NA	few	TRBV14	TRBJ2-7	CASSHIRVRAEQYF	TGTGCCAGCAGCCATATTCGGGTTCGAGCCGAGCAGTACTTC
NA	NA	TRBV4-1	TRBJ1-5	CASSQSSTINQPQHF	TGCGCCAGCAGCCAAAGTTCCACGATCAATCAGCCCCAGCATTTT
TRBD2	NA	TRBV9	TRBJ2-3	CASSLLAGGLKDTQYF	TGTGCCAGCAGCCTTTTAGCGGGAGGGCTTAAAGATACGCAGTATTTT
TRBD2	NA	TRBV11-2	TRBJ2-5	CASSHGGMETQYF	TGTGCCAGCAGCCACGGGGGGATGGAGACCCAGTACTTC
NA	NA	TRBV4-3	TRBJ1-3	CASSQSPTGSGNTIYF	TGCGCCAGCAGCCAAAGCCCGACGGGCTCTGGAAACACCATATATTTT
NA	NA	TRBV10-3	TRBJ2-2	CAGGQPNTGELFF	TGTGCTGGCGGACAGCCGAACACCGGGGAGCTGTTTTTT
NA	NA	TRBV27	TRBJ1-3	CASSLKPPPYTSGNTIYF	TGTGCCAGCAGTTTAAAGCCCCCCCCATATACTTCTGGAAACACCATATATTTT
TRBD2	NA	TRBV27	TRBJ2-5	CASSFRLTPGGETQYF	TGTGCCAGCAGTTTTCGACTCACCCCGGGGGGAGAGACCCAGTACTTC
NA	NA	TRBV18	TRBJ2-2	CASSPRLENTGELFF	TGTGCCAGCTCACCGCGACTAGAGAACACCGGGGAGCTGTTTTTT
TRBD2	NA	TRBV10-2	TRBJ2-7	CASRVDSGRAYEQYF	TGCGCCAGCAGGGTCGATAGCGGGAGAGCTTACGAGCAGTACTTC
TRBD1	NA	TRBV6-5	TRBJ2-3	CASSYRTGGYTDTQYF	TGTGCCAGCAGTTATCGGACAGGGGGCTACACAGATACGCAGTATTTT
TRBD2	NA	TRBV5-1	TRBJ2-1	CASSSGTSGIYNEQFF	TGCGCCAGCAGCTCCGGGACTAGCGGGATCTACAATGAGCAGTTCTTC
NA	NA	TRBV4-1	TRBJ1-1	CASSQELSFMNTEAFF	TGCGCCAGCAGCCAAGAGCTCAGCTTCATGAACACTGAAGCTTTCTTT
NA	NA	TRBV5-1	TRBJ2-1	CASSLINEQFF	TGCGCCAGCAGCTTGATAAATGAGCAGTTCTTC
NA	NA	TRBV19	TRBJ1-3	CASSWTDSGNTIYF	TGTGCCAGTAGTTGGACGGACTCTGGAAACACCATATATTTT
TRBD1	NA	TRBV28	TRBJ1-6	CASSFGDRGRSPLHF	TGTGCCAGCAGTTTCGGGGACAGGGGGCGGTCACCCCTCCACTTT
TRBD2	NA	TRBV5-4	TRBJ2-7	CASSPPAGGPHEQYF	TGTGCCAGCAGCCCCCCAGCGGGGGGGCCCCACGAGCAGTACTTC
TRBD1	few	TRBV9	TRBJ1-1	CASSAGTGGRINTEAFF	TGTGCCAGCAGCGCCGGGACAGGGGGCCGGATTAACACTGAAGCTTTCTTT
NA	few	TRBV4-1	TRBJ1-6	CASSPDRPNNSPLHF	TGCGCCAGCAGCCCAGACAGGCCCAATAATTCACCCCTCCACTTT
TRBD2	NA	TRBV12-5	TRBJ2-1	CASGRGTSGGNEQFF	TGTGCTAGTGGACGTGGGACTAGCGGAGGGAATGAGCAGTTCTTC
TRBD2	NA	TRBV14	TRBJ2-3	CASSVRLAGGTDTQYF	TGTGCCAGCAGCGTAAGACTAGCGGGAGGCACAGATACGCAGTATTTT
TRBD2	NA	TRBV10-3	TRBJ2-3	CASRLAGGPKDTQYF	TGTGCCAGTCGACTAGCGGGGGGGCCGAAAGATACGCAGTATTTT
TRBD1	few	TRBV6-1	TRBJ2-7	CASSGQGTGYEQYF	TGTGCCAGCAGTGGACAGGGTACAGGCTACGAGCAGTACTTC
NA	NA	TRBV6-1	TRBJ1-1	CASTFRQERRTEAFF	TGTGCCAGTACCTTCCGACAGGAAAGAAGGACTGAAGCTTTCTTT
NA	NA	TRBV9	TRBJ1-2	CASSVGQMRDRGYTF	TGTGCCAGCAGCGTAGGGCAGATGAGGGATCGTGGCTACACCTTC